The entry that follows covers one TCR beta chain sequence. Antigen unknown. This entry is derived from a study of cytomegalovirus exposure and HLA in healthy donors. Study-level results: Later findings reportedly placed an Asian-associated ancestry cluster below the roughly 670-donor mean for N-insertions. The study designated about 180 TCR beta chains cytomegalovirus-associated. The authors later linked a missense DCLRE1C variant to TCR beta V- and J-gene trimming.

A multiplex PCR was run with 60 Vbeta primers and 13 Jbeta primers. Assay: immunoSEQ multiplex PCR; the TCRdb copy retains only in-frame clones and omits some. The sample contains 80,000 or so clones, less than 80% of which appear only once. V lost 6 bases and J lost 3; bases outside the gene matches: 7. CDR1 SEHNR and CDR2 FQNEAQ come from the germline V gene (reference sequence). CDR3 length equals 14 residues. The chain has TRBV7-9 and TRBJ1-1, with 7 bases matching TRBD1. The sequence was collected from a woman in her thirties or forties in good health and CMV-seronegative. Source material: PBMCs. The CDR3 sequence is CASRLHGTDTEAFF. The CDR3 coding sequence is TGTGCCAGCAGGTTACACGGGACAGACACTGAAGCTTTCTTT.